This TCR beta chain was recorded in a study of PD-L1 blockade in urothelial cancer (dated by TCRdb to about 2017). Background on the whole study: Every patient began therapy in the mid-2010s and was given atezolizumab 1,200 mg intravenously every 3 weeks. The study was an exploratory multi-omic analysis of somatic, immune and clinical correlates of response to PD-L1 blockade with atezolizumab in urothelial cancer. About nine tenths of the roughly 30 patients were males with bladder-origin urothelial cancer, and about 65% of the roughly 30 reported a prior smoking history. Several patients reached durable clinical benefit, while 20 or so patients did not. Blood samples were analyzed at 3 weeks after treatment start (second dose) and at 6 weeks after treatment start. Blood samples gave a median of approximately 150,000 T cells and tens of thousands of unique TCRs, with a median clonality of roughly 0.081. In the same patients who had TCR sequencing, pretreatment tumors also underwent whole exome sequencing and RNA sequencing. Durable clinical benefit meant progression-free survival longer than 6 months, and TCR features were also tested against progression-free and overall survival. Pretreatment tumor samples, along with matched peripheral blood serially collected before and after atezolizumab treatment, were subjected to TCR sequencing. Pretreatment blood TCR-seq was available for about 30 patients, at least one posttreatment blood collection was obtained for 25 or so patients, and tumor TCR-seq was available for 25 or so patients. Patients had an ECOG performance status of 0 or 1 and had received between 0 and 3 prior chemotherapy regimens. Beyond this particular receptor, the publication reports: Improved progression-free and overall survival was found to be associated with pretreatment peripheral blood TCR clonality below the median. Among patients with durable benefit, tumor-associated TCR clones showed greater expansion in peripheral blood 3 weeks after treatment started (n ≈ 23, p = 0.022). Because the sample size was small (n of about 30) and many exploratory analyses were performed, the results are intended to be hypothesis-generating.

Turning to this clone: No cognate antigen has been identified for it. No quality values exist for individual bases; no much larger clone is one base distant.

To estimate absolute template abundance from read counts, synthetic TCR analog templates were spiked into each PCR. TCRbeta CDR3 regions were amplified from genomic DNA with bias-controlled V and J gene primers using the immunoSEQ assay. Sequencing of rearranged TCRbeta segments was done at approximately 20X coverage. As for the authors' bioinformatics: Clustering was used to correct sequencing errors, and CDR3s were annotated against IMGT to assign V, D and J genes. Out-of-frame and stop-codon sequences were excluded, and only productive TCRbeta rearrangements were used in downstream analyses. Clonality was calculated as one minus the Shannon entropy normalized by the log of the number of unique productive sequences. Clones differing between time points or between blood and tumor were identified by Fisher's exact test with Benjamini-Hochberg correction at adjusted p below 0.01. TCRdb holds this immuneACCESS table with in-frame rearrangements only. Some clones are missing; in checked studies, unresolved V genes explain under half, and the rest has no known cause. From that table come the V and J calls and clone size; the DNA was used to work out D and trimming. Counted in this sample were fewer than 35,000 clones; 75% to 90% of them appeared once. The ten biggest clones cover under 4.5% of the sample.

A total of 25 to 30 patients with locally advanced or metastatic urothelial carcinoma, treated at Memorial Sloan Kettering on a trial protocol, made up the cohort. Peripheral blood mononuclear cells were collected from each patient pretreatment and during treatment, giving between 1 and 8 total time points per patient. The Qiagen DNeasy Blood extraction kit was used to purify genomic DNA from total PBMCs and from tumor samples. PBMCs were collected pretreatment and during treatment, and were isolated and stored as previously described. V and J are truncated by 2 bases and 3 bases respectively, leaving an intervening sequence of 13 bases. Measured from the cysteine to the phenylalanine, the CDR3 is 16 residues long. The CDR3 DNA has 48 bases and is translated from base 1. The germline V gene specifies SGHDN as CDR1 and FVKESK as CDR2.

This clonotype was obtained from a man in his fifties or sixties with urothelial cancer. The chain is encoded by TRBV14 joined to TRBJ2-2, with a weak D call of TRBD2 (5 bases match). Source: PBMCs, taken around atezolizumab (anti-PD-L1) treatment. The CDR3 amino acid sequence is: CASSQLRAVYTGELFF. Read as DNA, the sequence is TGTGCCAGCAGCCAATTGAGGGCGGTCTACACCGGGGAGCTGTTTTTT.